The entry below describes one T cell receptor beta chain. This CDR3 is built from 15 residues. V was clipped by 0 bases and J by 3 bases; unmatched bases: 2. Germline V lookup: CDR1 MNHNY, CDR2 SVGAGI (reference sequence). This sample is drawn from a study of identifying expanded T cells in peripheral blood. Sequenced by immunoSEQ multiplex PCR; TCRdb stores in-frame clones only, minus some. The table shows roughly 81,000 clones, with 84% occurring only once. The chain employs TRBV6-6 and TRBJ1-3; 7 bases are shared with TRBD1. The sequence was collected from a person between 18 and 70 years old in good health. The sample taken for sequencing was blood. The CDR3 DNA sequence: TGTGCCAGCAGTTACTCGACAGGGTTTGGAAACACCATATATTTT. It codes for CASSYSTGFGNTIYF.